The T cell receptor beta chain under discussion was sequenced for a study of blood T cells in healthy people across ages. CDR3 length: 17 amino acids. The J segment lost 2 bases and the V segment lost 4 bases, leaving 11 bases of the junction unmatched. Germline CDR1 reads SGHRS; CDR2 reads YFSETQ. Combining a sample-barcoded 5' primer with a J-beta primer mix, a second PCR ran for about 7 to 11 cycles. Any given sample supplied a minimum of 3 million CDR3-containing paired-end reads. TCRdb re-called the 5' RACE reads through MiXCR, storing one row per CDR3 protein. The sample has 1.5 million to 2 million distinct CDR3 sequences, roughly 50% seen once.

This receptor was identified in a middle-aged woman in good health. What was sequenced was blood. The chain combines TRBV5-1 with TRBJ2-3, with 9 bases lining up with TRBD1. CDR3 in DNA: TGCGCCAGCAGCACAGGACAGGGGACGCAAACCACAGATACGCAGTATTTT. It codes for CASSTGQGTQTTDTQYF.